Here is one T cell receptor beta chain with its context. The repertoire was sequenced with immunoSEQ multiplex PCR; TCRdb's copy has only in-frame clones and lacks some. This table holds around 220,000 clones, around 80% found once. Germline CDR1 reads LNHDA; CDR2 reads SQIVND (reference sequence). The V gene end was trimmed by 2 bases and the J gene end by 3 bases; junction bases not matched to a gene: 4. CDR3 size: 15 residues. This specimen comes from a study of blood T cell repertoires in COVID-19. This sequence originates from a woman older than 75 with acute or convalescent COVID-19. The chain combines TRBV19 with TRBJ1-5, with 7 bases that match TRBD1. Specimen: peripheral blood. CDR3 nucleotides: TGTGCCAGTAGTATACAGACAGGGCCCAATCAGCCCCAGCATTTT. Amino acids: CASSIQTGPNQPQHF.